This paragraph covers one T cell receptor (beta chain) sequence. An amount of about 3,400 ng of total RNA was used for each TCR library. Each CDR3 protein gets one entry in TCRdb, which reprocessed the 5' RACE reads and gives no DNA. The sample data list under 150,000 distinct CDR3 sequences. The germline V gene encodes CDR1 DFQATT and CDR2 SNEGSKA (reference sequence). The CDR3 is 14 residues long. It was from whole blood, with no T cell sorting, that total RNA was isolated. The data derive from a study of monozygotic twins with inflammatory bowel disease. The chain is built from TRBV20-1 and TRBJ2-6. The origin of this receptor is a human donor with ulcerative colitis or Crohn's disease, or a healthy co-twin of an affected twin (not recorded which). Sequencing was carried out using blood. The CDR3: CSARDYSGANVLTF.